This TCR beta chain is from a study of immune cell composition in non-small cell lung cancer. The study's findings and limits: In adenocarcinoma, maximal tumour-associated clone frequency tracked TIL tumour reactivity. Top 10 clone scores and clonality were higher in squamous than adenocarcinoma. Dominant in vivo tumour-associated clones were not shown to share tumour-reactive sequences. Squamous carcinomas (roughly 80%) more often had tumour-associated clones >0.5% than adenocarcinomas (roughly 35%).

V was pared by 3 bases and J by 3 bases, with 5 bases of the junction left unmatched. Germline CDR1 SGHAT, CDR2 FQNNGV. CDR3 length: 14 residues. Points on this clone: Antigen specificity is unknown.

Assay used: immunoSEQ multiplex PCR; TCRdb lists only in-frame clones, some missing. Found here are over a thousand clones, 88% of them singletons; the top ten hold about 4%. The rearrangement joins TRBV11-2 to TRBJ2-7; 7 bases map to TRBD1. This clonotype originated in a human donor with non-small cell lung cancer. The sample taken for sequencing was lung tumor tissue. The CDR3 DNA sequence: TGTGCCAGCAGCTTTCCAGGGGGTCTCTACGAGCAGTACTTC. Translation gives CASSFPGGLYEQYF.